The 9 T cell receptor beta chains in this list originate from one sample, sequenced in a study of shared T cell receptors in the human thymus. The data were produced by immunoSEQ multiplex PCR, yet TCRdb's version contains in-frame clones alone and is incomplete. This table has about 500,000 clones, around 78% appearing once. These data were also reused for a study on human thymus T cells.

Sample: thymocytes. Receptors originate from a boy under three years old with a congenital heart defect.

The genes are TRBV28 and TRBJ1-4; TRBD1 aligns across 7 bases. Trimming at V came to 7 bases and at J to 4 bases, leaving 6 bases not matched to a gene. The CDR3 sequence is 14 residues long. CDR1 MDHEN and CDR2 SYDVKM come from the germline V gene. The CDR3, as DNA: TGTGCCAGCAAACCGGACAGGAATAATGAAAAACTGTTTTTT. It is translated as CASKPDRNNEKLFF.

The rearrangement links TRBV6-6 to TRBJ2-1; the match to TRBD2 covers 9 bases. CDR1 MNHNY and CDR2 SVGAGI come from the germline V gene (reference sequence). V lost 1 base to trimming and J lost 7 bases; unmatched junction nucleotides: 5. There are 15 residues in the CDR3. CDR3: CASSYLAGEWNEQFF. As DNA, the CDR3 is TGTGCCAGCAGTTACTTAGCGGGAGAATGGAATGAGCAGTTCTTC.

This chain connects TRBV25-1 to TRBJ1-5; TRBD1 agrees at 10 bases. The CDR3 is 15 residues long. CDR1 MGHDK and CDR2 SYGVNS come from the germline V gene. The ends lost 8 bases at V and 2 bases at J; junction bases unmatched: 6. The CDR3 coding sequence is TGTGCCAGCTCCTCCGGGACAGGGGGCAATCAGCCCCAGCATTTT. It translates to CASSSGTGGNQPQHF.

CDR3 sequence (DNA): TGTGCCAGCAGCTCCGGCTGGGCCACACCTTTCCAAGAGACCCAGTACTTC. Protein sequence: CASSSGWATPFQETQYF. The V and J genes are TRBV7-2 and TRBJ2-5, with D unresolved. Trimming pared 4 bases from V and 1 base from J, leaving 19 bases between. Per germline, CDR1 SGHTA and CDR2 FQGNSA. The CDR3 loop spans 17 amino acids. Drawing the rest from reference TRBV7-2 and TRBJ2-5, the complete variable domain is GAGVSQSPSNKVTEKGKDVELRCDPISGHTALYWYRQSLGQGLEFLIYFQGNSAPDKSGLPSDRFSAERTGGSVSTLTIQRTQQEDSAVYLCASSSGWATPFQETQYFGPGTRLLVL.

CDR3 in DNA: TGTGCCAGCAGTGAAAAGGGGGCGCCTAATGAAAAACTGTTTTTT. Translating it yields CASSEKGAPNEKLFF. The chain combines TRBV27 with TRBJ1-4; 7 positions match TRBD1. The V gene's germline CDR1 is MNHEY and CDR2 SMNVEV (reference sequence). This CDR3 is 15 amino acids long. The V segment lost 5 bases and the J segment 3 bases; nucleotides outside the gene matches: 6.

This sequence joins TRBV28 and TRBJ2-7; 7 nucleotides line up with TRBD2. V shed 3 bases and J 5 bases; nucleotides not matched to a gene: 10. Germline V gene data show CDR1 as MDHEN and CDR2 as SYDVKM. The CDR3 runs 15 residues. CDR3 nucleotide sequence: TGTGCCAGCAGTTTCCCCGCGGGAGTGTCCGACGAGCAGTACTTC. Translation: CASSFPAGVSDEQYF. Complete variable domain (other parts from reference TRBV28 and TRBJ2-7): DVKVTQSSRYLVKRTGEKVFLECVQDMDHENMFWYRQDPGLGLRLIYFSYDVKMKEKGDIPEGYSVSREKKERFSLILESASTNQTSMYLCASSFPAGVSDEQYFGPGTRLTVT.

A single count supports this clone. The V call is TRBV14, the J call TRBJ2-2, with D maybe TRBD1 (5 bases). The CDR3 length is 13 residues. Germline CDR1 and CDR2: SGHDN and FVKESK. The V gene lost 4 bases and the J gene lost 4 bases, with 7 bases spanning the gap. The CDR3 DNA reads as TGTGCCAGCAGCCTTAGGGGCACCGGGGAGCTGTTTTTT. Translation gives CASSLRGTGELFF.

CDR3 DNA: TGTGCCAGCAGTTCTTACAGGGTCTCTAATGAAAAACTGTTTTTT. Translating it yields CASSSYRVSNEKLFF. The J gene is TRBJ1-4, the V gene TRBV28; TRBD1 might be the D (6 bases). Germline V gives CDR1 MDHEN, CDR2 SYDVKM. The V end was cut by 4 bases, the J end by 3 bases, with 12 bases between. This CDR3 is 15 amino acids long.

The chain joins TRBV4-1 to TRBJ2-1, with D hard to call. Trimming pared 4 bases from V and 0 bases from J, leaving 16 bases between. The CDR3 loop spans 17 amino acids. Germline CDR1 and CDR2: MGHRA and YSYEKL. The CDR3 region is CASSRPPEASSYNEQFF. In nucleotides, the CDR3 is TGCGCCAGCAGCCGCCCCCCTGAGGCGAGCTCCTACAATGAGCAGTTCTTC.